The present TCR beta chain was sequenced within a study of identical twins. Whole-study results and caveats: Low generation probability was overrepresented in out-of-frame alpha sequences shared by twins.

Addition of a universal primer site occurred through template switching, and cDNA carried unique molecular identifiers. Each CDR3 protein is one row after TCRdb ran MiXCR on the 5' RACE reads. The data show about 690,000 distinct CDR3 sequences, around 6% seen once. In this sample, this clonotype turned up a few times. Its specificity is not known. The CDR3 runs to 16 residues. Germline V gives CDR1 DFQATT, CDR2 SNEGSKA (reference sequence). The germline V and J ends were trimmed by 0 bases and 2 bases, with 17 bases remaining between them. The chain recombines TRBV20-1 with TRBJ2-7, with a weak D call TRBD2 (6 bases). This sequence originates from a man in his late teens or twenties in good health. Sequencing used naive T cells sorted from blood. The CDR3 reads CSARDPGAQMAYEQYF. DNA of the CDR3: TGCAGTGCTAGAGATCCGGGAGCTCAGATGGCCTACGAGCAGTACTTC.